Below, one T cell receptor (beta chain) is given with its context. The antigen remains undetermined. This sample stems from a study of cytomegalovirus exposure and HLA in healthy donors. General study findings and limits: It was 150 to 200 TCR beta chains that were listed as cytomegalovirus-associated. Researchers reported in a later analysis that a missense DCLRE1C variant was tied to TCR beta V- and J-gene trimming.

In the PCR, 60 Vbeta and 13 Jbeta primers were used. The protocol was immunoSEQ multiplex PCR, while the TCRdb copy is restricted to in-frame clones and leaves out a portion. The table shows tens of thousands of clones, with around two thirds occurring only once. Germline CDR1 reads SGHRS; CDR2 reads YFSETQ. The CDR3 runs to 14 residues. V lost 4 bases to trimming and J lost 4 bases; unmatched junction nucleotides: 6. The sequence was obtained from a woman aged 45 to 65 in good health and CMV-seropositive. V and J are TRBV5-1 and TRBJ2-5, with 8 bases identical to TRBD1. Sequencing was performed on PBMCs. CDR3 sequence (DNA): TGCGCCAGCAGCCCGACAGGGGCGGGAGAGACCCAGTACTTC. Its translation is CASSPTGAGETQYF.